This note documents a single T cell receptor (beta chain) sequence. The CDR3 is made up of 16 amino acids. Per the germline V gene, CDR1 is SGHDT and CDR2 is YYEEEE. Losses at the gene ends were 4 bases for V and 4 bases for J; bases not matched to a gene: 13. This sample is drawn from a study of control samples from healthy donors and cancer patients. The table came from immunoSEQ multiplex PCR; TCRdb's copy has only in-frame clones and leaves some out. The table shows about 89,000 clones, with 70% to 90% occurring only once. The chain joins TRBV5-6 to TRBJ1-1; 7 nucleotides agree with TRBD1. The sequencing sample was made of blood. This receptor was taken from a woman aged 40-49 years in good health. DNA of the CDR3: TGTGCCAGCAGCCAAATTCCCCGGACAGGAACCACTGAAGCTTTCTTT. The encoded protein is CASSQIPRTGTTEAFF. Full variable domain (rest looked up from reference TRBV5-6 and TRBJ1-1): DAGVTQSPTHLIKTRGQQVTLRCSPKSGHDTVSWYQQALGQGPQFIFQYYEEEERQRGNFPDRFSGHQFPNYSSELNVNALLLGDSALYLCASSQIPRTGTTEAFFGQGTRLTVV.